Described below is a single T cell receptor (beta chain) sequence and its context. Its antigen remains unidentified. Distinct nucleotide sequences in the sample also encode this CDR3. This entry comes from a study of cytomegalovirus exposure and HLA in healthy donors. Study findings and constraints: Productive rates of about 87% or about 30% were seen for most TCR beta V segments in an earlier analysis. Among the most significant clusters, several appeared linked to common viral pathogens in a later analysis. Among the sequence variants, a highly shared cluster was likely an artifact of sequencing.

13 Jbeta primers and 60 Vbeta primers were used for the PCR. Sequencing used immunoSEQ multiplex PCR; TCRdb keeps in-frame clones, though not all of them. The sample lists fewer than 200,000 clones; approximately 70% were seen once. The germline CDR1 and CDR2 sequences are LGHNA and YSLEER. The CDR3 covers 12 residues. V was shortened by 0 bases and J by 10 bases, with 7 bases between the two germline ends. This sequence joins TRBV4-3 and TRBJ2-1, with D maybe TRBD1 (6 bases). Material: PBMCs. This TCR came from a woman aged 18-30 years in good health and CMV-seropositive. This CDR3 reads CASSQDRGEQFF. CDR3 coding DNA: TGCGCCAGCAGCCAAGACAGGGGAGAGCAGTTCTTC.